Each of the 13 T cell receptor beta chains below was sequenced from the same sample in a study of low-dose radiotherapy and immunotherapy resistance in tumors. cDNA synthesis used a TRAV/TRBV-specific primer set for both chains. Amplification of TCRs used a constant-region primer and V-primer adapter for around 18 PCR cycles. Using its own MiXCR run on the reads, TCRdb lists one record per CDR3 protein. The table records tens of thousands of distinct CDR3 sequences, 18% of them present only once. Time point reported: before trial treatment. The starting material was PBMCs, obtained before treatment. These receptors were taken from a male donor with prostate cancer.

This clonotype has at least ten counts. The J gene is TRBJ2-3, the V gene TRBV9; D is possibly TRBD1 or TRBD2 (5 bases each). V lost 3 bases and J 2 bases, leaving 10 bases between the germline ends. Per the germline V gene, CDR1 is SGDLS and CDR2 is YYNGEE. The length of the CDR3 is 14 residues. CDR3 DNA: TGTGCCAGCAGCGAAGGGACGGACACAGATACGCAGTATTTT. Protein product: CASSEGTDTDTQYF.

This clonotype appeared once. The CDR3 region is CASSGNRNTEAFF. DNA for the CDR3: TGCGCCAGCAGTGGAAACCGGAACACTGAAGCTTTCTTT. The chain has TRBV10-1 and TRBJ1-1; D gene uncertain. Per the germline V gene, CDR1 is WNHNN and CDR2 is SYGVQD (reference sequence). V gave up 4 bases and J gave up 1 base, with 7 bases separating them. The CDR3 is 13 residues long.

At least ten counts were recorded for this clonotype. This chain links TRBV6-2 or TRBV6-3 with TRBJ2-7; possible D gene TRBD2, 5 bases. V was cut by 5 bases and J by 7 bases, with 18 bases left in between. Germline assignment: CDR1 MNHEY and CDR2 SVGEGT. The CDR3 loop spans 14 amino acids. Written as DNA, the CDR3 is TGTGCCAGCAGTGTAGAGGACTCTGTTGGAGAGCAGTACTTC. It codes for CASSVEDSVGEQYF.

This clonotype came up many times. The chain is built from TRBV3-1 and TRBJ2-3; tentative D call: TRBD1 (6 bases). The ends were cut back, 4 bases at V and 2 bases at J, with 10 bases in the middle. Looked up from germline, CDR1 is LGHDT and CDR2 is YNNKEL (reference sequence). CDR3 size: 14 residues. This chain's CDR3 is CASSRGGTTDTQYF. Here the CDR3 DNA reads TGTGCCAGCAGCCGAGGGGGAACCACAGATACGCAGTATTTT.

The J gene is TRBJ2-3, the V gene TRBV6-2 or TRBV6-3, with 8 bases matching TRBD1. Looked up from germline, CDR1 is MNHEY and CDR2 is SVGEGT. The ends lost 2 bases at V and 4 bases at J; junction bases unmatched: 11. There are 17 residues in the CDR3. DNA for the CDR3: TGTGCCAGCAGTTACCCCTTGGACAGGGTATTACCAGATACGCAGTATTTT. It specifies CASSYPLDRVLPDTQYF.

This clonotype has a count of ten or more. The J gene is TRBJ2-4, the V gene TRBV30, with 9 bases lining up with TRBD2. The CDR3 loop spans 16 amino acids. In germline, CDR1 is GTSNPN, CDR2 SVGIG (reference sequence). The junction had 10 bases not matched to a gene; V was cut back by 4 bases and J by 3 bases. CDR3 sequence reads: CAWTLGRGGVKNIQYF. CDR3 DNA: TGTGCCTGGACCCTGGGGCGGGGGGGGGTCAAAAACATTCAGTACTTC. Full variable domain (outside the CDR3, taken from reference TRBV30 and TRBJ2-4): SQTIHQWPATLVQPVGSPLSLECTVEGTSNPNLYWYRQAAGRGLQLLFYSVGIGQISSEVPQNLSASRPQDRQFILSSKKLLLSDSGFYLCAWTLGRGGVKNIQYFGAGTRLSVL.

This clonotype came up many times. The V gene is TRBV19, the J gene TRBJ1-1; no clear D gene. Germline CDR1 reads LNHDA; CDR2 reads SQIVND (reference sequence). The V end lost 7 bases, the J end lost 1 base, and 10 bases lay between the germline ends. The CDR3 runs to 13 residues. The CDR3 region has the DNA TGTGCCAGTACCCTCCTGGGGAACACTGAAGCTTTCTTT. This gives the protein CASTLLGNTEAFF. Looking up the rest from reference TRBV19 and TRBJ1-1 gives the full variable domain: DGGITQSPKYLFRKEGQNVTLSCEQNLNHDAMYWYRQDPGQGLRLIYYSQIVNDFQKGDIAEGYSVSREKKESFPLTVTSAQKNPTAFYLCASTLLGNTEAFFGQGTRLTVV.

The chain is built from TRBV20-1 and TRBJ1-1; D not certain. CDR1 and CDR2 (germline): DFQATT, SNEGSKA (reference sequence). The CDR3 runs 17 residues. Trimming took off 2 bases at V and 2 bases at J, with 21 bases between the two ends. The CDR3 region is CSARNPTGSAYNTEAFF. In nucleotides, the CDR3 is TGCAGTGCTAGAAACCCGACCGGGTCAGCATATAACACTGAAGCTTTCTTT.

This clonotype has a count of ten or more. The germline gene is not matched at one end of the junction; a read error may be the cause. As DNA, the CDR3 is TGCGCCAGCAGCCAAGCGGGCAGGGGGTTCTTCTTC. Translation: CASSQAGRGFFF. The rearrangement joins TRBV4-1 to TRBJ2-7; 7 positions agree with TRBD1. The CDR3 extends over 12 amino acids. The germline CDR1 and CDR2 sequences are MGHRA and YSYEKL.

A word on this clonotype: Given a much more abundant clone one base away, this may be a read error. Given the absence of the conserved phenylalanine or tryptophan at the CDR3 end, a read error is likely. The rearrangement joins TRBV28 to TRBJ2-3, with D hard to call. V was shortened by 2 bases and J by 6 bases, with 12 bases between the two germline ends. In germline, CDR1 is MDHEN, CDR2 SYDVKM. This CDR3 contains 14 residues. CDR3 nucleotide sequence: TGTGCCAGCAGTTTAAATCCCCAGGCGGATACGCAGTATTCT. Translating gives CASSLNPQADTQYS.

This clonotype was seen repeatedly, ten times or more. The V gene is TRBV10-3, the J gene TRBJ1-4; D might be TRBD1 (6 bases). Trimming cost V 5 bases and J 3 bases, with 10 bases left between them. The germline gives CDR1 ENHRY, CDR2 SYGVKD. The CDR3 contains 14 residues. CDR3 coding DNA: TGTGCCATCAGTCCCGGACAGCCTAATGAAAAACTGTTTTTT. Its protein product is CAISPGQPNEKLFF.

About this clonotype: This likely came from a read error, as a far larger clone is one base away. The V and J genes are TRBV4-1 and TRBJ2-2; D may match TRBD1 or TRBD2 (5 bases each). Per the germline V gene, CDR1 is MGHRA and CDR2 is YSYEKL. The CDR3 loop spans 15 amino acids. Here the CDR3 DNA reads TGTGCCTGCAGCCAAGATGGGGGAGCCACCGGGGAGCTGTTTTTT. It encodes CACSQDGGATGELFF.

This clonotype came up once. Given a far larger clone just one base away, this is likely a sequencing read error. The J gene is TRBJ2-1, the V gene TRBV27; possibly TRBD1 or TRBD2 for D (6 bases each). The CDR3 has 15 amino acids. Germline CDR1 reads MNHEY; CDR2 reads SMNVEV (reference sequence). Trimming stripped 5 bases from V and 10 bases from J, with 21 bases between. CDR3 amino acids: CASSPRSGGKNEQFF. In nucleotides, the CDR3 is TGTGCCAGCAGTCCACGATCCGGGGGCAAGAACGAGCAGTTCTTC.